The following is a T cell receptor (beta chain) sequence with its context. What it recognizes is unknown. The patients with Susac syndrome satisfied recently defined diagnostic criteria for either definite or probable disease. This sample stems from a study of CD8 T cells in Susac syndrome. Whole-study context: Among the Susac syndrome patients who underwent sequencing, about six had clinically active disease, while under 10 of them were in remission. Findings and limits, study-wide: The CD4+ T cell repertoires that were profiled in Susac syndrome showed no clonal expansion.

With random hexamers, reverse transcription was performed on roughly 0.5 to 1 ug of RNA. Amplification of the TCR beta CDR3 was carried out by immunoSEQ multiplex PCR, which spanned a total of 54 Vbeta and 13 Jbeta segments. One entry per CDR3 protein results from TCRdb running MiXCR on the immunoSEQ multiplex PCR reads. The data show about 180,000 distinct CDR3 sequences, with 90% to 95% seen just once and over 0.095% held by the top ten. There are 14 residues in the CDR3. CDR1 is SGHRS and CDR2 is YFSETQ in the germline V gene. Trimming removed 4 bases at V and 2 bases at J, with 10 bases between. The receptor was derived from a human donor with Susac syndrome. Sequencing was carried out using CD4+ T cells from PBMCs. This chain connects TRBV5-1 to TRBJ2-4, with D hard to call. CDR3 protein: CASSPLDSKNIQYF. CDR3 coding DNA: TGCGCCAGCAGCCCGTTGGATTCCAAAAACATTCAGTACTTC.